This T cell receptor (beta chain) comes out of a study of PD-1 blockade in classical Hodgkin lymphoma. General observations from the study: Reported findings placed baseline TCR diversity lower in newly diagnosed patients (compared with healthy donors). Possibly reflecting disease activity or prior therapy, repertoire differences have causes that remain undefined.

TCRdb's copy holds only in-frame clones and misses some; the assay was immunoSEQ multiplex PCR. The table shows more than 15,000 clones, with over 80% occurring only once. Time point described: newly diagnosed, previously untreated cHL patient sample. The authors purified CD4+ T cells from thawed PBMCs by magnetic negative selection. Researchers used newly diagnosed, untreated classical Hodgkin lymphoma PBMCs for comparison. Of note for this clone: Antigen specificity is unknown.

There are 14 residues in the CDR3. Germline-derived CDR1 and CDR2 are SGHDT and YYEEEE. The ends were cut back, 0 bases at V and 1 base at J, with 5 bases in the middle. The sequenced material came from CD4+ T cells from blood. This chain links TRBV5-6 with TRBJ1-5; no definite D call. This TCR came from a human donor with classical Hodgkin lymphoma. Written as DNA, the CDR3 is TGTGCCAGCAGCTTGGGCCAGAGCAATCAGCCCCAGCATTTT. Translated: CASSLGQSNQPQHF.